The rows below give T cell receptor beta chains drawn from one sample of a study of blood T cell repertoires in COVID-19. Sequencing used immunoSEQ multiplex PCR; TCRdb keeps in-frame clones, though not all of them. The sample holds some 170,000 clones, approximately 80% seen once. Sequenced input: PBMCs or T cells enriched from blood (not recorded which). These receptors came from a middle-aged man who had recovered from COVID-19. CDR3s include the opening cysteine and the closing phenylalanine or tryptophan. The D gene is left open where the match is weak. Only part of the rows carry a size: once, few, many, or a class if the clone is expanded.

CDR3nt: TGCGCCAGCAGTGATTACACCTCTCAGGTCCTCCACTTT; CDR3aa: CASSDYTSQVLHF; j_gene: TRBJ1-6; abundance: NA; v_gene: TRBV10-2; d_gene: NA
CDR3nt: TGTGCCAGCAGCGTAGGCGGCGGGGGGGGTCACAATGAGCAGTTCTTC; CDR3aa: CASSVGGGGGHNEQFF; j_gene: TRBJ2-1; abundance: NA; v_gene: TRBV9; d_gene: TRBD2
CDR3nt: TGTGCCAGCAGTGGTCTATCCTCCCGGGGGGGTGAGACAGATACGCAGTATTTT; CDR3aa: CASSGLSSRGGETDTQYF; j_gene: TRBJ2-3; abundance: once; v_gene: TRBV6-1; d_gene: TRBD2
CDR3nt: TGTGCCAGCTCACCAAGACAGTATGGCTACACCTTC; CDR3aa: CASSPRQYGYTF; j_gene: TRBJ1-2; abundance: few; v_gene: TRBV18; d_gene: NA
CDR3nt: TGTGCCAGCAGCCCGAAGACGGCAGGGGAGACCCAGTACTTC; CDR3aa: CASSPKTAGETQYF; j_gene: TRBJ2-5; abundance: NA; v_gene: TRBV7-8; d_gene: NA
CDR3nt: TGCAGCGTCGCCCACCCGGGGGGGCGCCGTGAAAAACTGTTTTTT; CDR3aa: CSVAHPGGRREKLFF; j_gene: TRBJ1-4; abundance: NA; v_gene: TRBV29-1; d_gene: NA
CDR3nt: TGTGCCAGTAGTATGGCGCCCGGACAGTATAATTCACCCCTCCACTTT; CDR3aa: CASSMAPGQYNSPLHF; j_gene: TRBJ1-6; abundance: NA; v_gene: TRBV19; d_gene: NA
CDR3nt: TGTGCCAGCAGCCTTAGCGCGGGACGGTTGAACACTGAAGCTTTCTTT; CDR3aa: CASSLSAGRLNTEAFF; j_gene: TRBJ1-1; abundance: NA; v_gene: TRBV5-6; d_gene: NA
CDR3nt: TGTGCCAGCAGCTTAGAAGCAGGGGCTGGAGGAAACACCATATATTTT; CDR3aa: CASSLEAGAGGNTIYF; j_gene: TRBJ1-3; abundance: NA; v_gene: TRBV7-6; d_gene: NA
CDR3nt: TGTGCCAGCAGCCAAGCGGGAGCAGGGCCCTACGAGCAGTACTTC; CDR3aa: CASSQAGAGPYEQYF; j_gene: TRBJ2-7; abundance: NA; v_gene: TRBV3-1/TRBV3-2; d_gene: NA
CDR3nt: TGCAGCGTGAATCGACCGGGACAGGGGTCGGGTGGCTACACCTTC; CDR3aa: CSVNRPGQGSGGYTF; j_gene: TRBJ1-2; abundance: NA; v_gene: TRBV29-1; d_gene: TRBD1
CDR3nt: TGTGCCAGCAGCTTAGTGGCTCGGGGTCGGGGAACTGAAGCTTTCTTT; CDR3aa: CASSLVARGRGTEAFF; j_gene: TRBJ1-1; abundance: NA; v_gene: TRBV7-6; d_gene: NA
CDR3nt: TGTGCCAGCAGTTACTCTGACTCTTTGGACAGCAGCTTTATGAACACTGAAGCTTTCTTT; CDR3aa: CASSYSDSLDSSFMNTEAFF; j_gene: TRBJ1-1; abundance: NA; v_gene: TRBV6-2/TRBV6-3; d_gene: NA
CDR3nt: TGTGCCAGCAGTTTAAAGATCTGGGGACAGGGGATAGATACGCAGTATTTT; CDR3aa: CASSLKIWGQGIDTQYF; j_gene: TRBJ2-3; abundance: few; v_gene: TRBV27; d_gene: TRBD1
CDR3nt: TGTGCCAGCCTCCGGGGGACTAATGAGCAGTTCTTC; CDR3aa: CASLRGTNEQFF; j_gene: TRBJ2-1; abundance: NA; v_gene: TRBV11-3; d_gene: NA
CDR3nt: TGTGCCAGCAGGGCGGGAGGAGTGAACACTGAAGCTTTCTTT; CDR3aa: CASRAGGVNTEAFF; j_gene: TRBJ1-1; abundance: NA; v_gene: TRBV7-9; d_gene: NA
CDR3nt: TGTGCCAGCTCACCACTTGGATCGGACGGGGGGGTCACTGAAGCTTTCTTT; CDR3aa: CASSPLGSDGGVTEAFF; j_gene: TRBJ1-1; abundance: NA; v_gene: TRBV18; d_gene: NA
CDR3nt: TGTGCCACCATAAAGAGGGGGTCCACTGAAGCTTTCTTT; CDR3aa: CATIKRGSTEAFF; j_gene: TRBJ1-1; abundance: NA; v_gene: TRBV19; d_gene: NA
CDR3nt: TGTGCCAGCAGTAAGGGACAGGAGTACGAGCAGTACTTC; CDR3aa: CASSKGQEYEQYF; j_gene: TRBJ2-7; abundance: NA; v_gene: TRBV2; d_gene: TRBD1
CDR3nt: TGTGCCTGGTCCGCCGGGACTAGCGCCTACAATGAGCAGTTCTTC; CDR3aa: CAWSAGTSAYNEQFF; j_gene: TRBJ2-1; abundance: NA; v_gene: TRBV30; d_gene: TRBD2
CDR3nt: TGTGCCAGCAGCTTGGGAGGAAGCACTGAAGCTTTCTTT; CDR3aa: CASSLGGSTEAFF; j_gene: TRBJ1-1; abundance: few; v_gene: TRBV7-9; d_gene: NA
CDR3nt: TGTGCCAGCTCACCGTGGTACGGGGAACAAGAGACCCAGTACTTC; CDR3aa: CASSPWYGEQETQYF; j_gene: TRBJ2-5; abundance: NA; v_gene: TRBV18; d_gene: NA
CDR3nt: TGTGCCAGCATCAAGGGGCGATGGGGGGACACTGAAGCTTTCTTT; CDR3aa: CASIKGRWGDTEAFF; j_gene: TRBJ1-1; abundance: NA; v_gene: TRBV6-5; d_gene: NA
CDR3nt: TGTGCCAGCAGTTACTTTGTGGCTCGGGACACTGAAGCTTTCTTT; CDR3aa: CASSYFVARDTEAFF; j_gene: TRBJ1-1; abundance: once; v_gene: TRBV6-5; d_gene: NA
CDR3nt: TGTGCCAGCAGCGGGGCAGGGGGTTACACTGAAGCTTTCTTT; CDR3aa: CASSGAGGYTEAFF; j_gene: TRBJ1-1; abundance: few; v_gene: TRBV9; d_gene: TRBD1
CDR3nt: TGTGCCAGATTAGACACGAGCACAGATACGCAGTATTTT; CDR3aa: CARLDTSTDTQYF; j_gene: TRBJ2-3; abundance: NA; v_gene: TRBV21-1; d_gene: NA
CDR3nt: TGTGCCAGCAGAACAGGGGCCTTGAACACTGAAGCTTTCTTT; CDR3aa: CASRTGALNTEAFF; j_gene: TRBJ1-1; abundance: NA; v_gene: TRBV28; d_gene: TRBD1
CDR3nt: TGTGCCAGCAGGGGGACTGCTGGGGCCAACGTCCTGACTTTC; CDR3aa: CASRGTAGANVLTF; j_gene: TRBJ2-6; abundance: NA; v_gene: TRBV6-4; d_gene: NA
CDR3nt: TGTGCCAGCAGTTTATCCGCACTTCAGCCCCAGCATTTT; CDR3aa: CASSLSALQPQHF; j_gene: TRBJ1-5; abundance: NA; v_gene: TRBV27; d_gene: NA